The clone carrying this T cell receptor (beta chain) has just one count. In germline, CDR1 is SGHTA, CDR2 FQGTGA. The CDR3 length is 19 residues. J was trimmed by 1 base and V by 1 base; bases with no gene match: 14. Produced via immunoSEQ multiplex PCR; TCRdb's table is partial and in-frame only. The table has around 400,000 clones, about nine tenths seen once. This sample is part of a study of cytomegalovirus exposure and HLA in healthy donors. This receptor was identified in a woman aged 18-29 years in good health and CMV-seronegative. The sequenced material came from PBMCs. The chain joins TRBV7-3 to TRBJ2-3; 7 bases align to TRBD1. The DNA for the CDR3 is TGTGCCAGCAGCTTAAAGCCTGTGGTGAGGGGGCATGGCACAGATACGCAGTATTTT. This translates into CASSLKPVVRGHGTDTQYF. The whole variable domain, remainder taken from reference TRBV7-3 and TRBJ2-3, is GAGVSQTPSNKVTEKGKYVELRCDPISGHTALYWYRQSLGQGPEFLIYFQGTGAADDSGLPNDRFFAVRPEGSVSTLKIQRTERGDSAVYLCASSLKPVVRGHGTDTQYFGPGTRLTVL.